This is a list of T cell receptor beta chains from one sample in a study of cytomegalovirus exposure and HLA in healthy donors. The method was immunoSEQ multiplex PCR; TCRdb's version includes in-frame clones alone and lacks a portion of them. The sample consists of under 300,000 clones, over 70% of them appearing once. The specimen sequenced was PBMCs. The receptors originated from a woman in her sixties in good health and CMV-seropositive. Each CDR3 is given with its conserved first and last residue. D genes are given only for firm matches. Some rows mark clone size as missing; the rest say once, few, many or name a class of expanded clone.

j_call d_call clone_size v_call cdr3_nt cdr3_aa
TRBJ2-5 TRBD1 . TRBV10-3 TGTGCCATCAGTGTACACAGGGGCGGAGAGACCCAGTACTTC CAISVHRGGETQYF
TRBJ2-4 TRBD2 . TRBV5-6 TGTGCCAGCAGCTCCCCCCGAGCGGGAGTCAAAAACACTCAGTACTTC CASSSPRAGVKNTQYF
TRBJ2-7 . . TRBV5-1 TGCGCCAGCAGCTTGACAGGGCCCTACGAGCAGTACTTC CASSLTGPYEQYF
TRBJ2-3 . . TRBV7-3 TGTGCCAGCAGCTTATCGATGGCCGAAGATACGCAGTATTTT CASSLSMAEDTQYF
TRBJ1-2 . . TRBV9 TGTGCCAGCAGCCGCGAGACGGACAGTACACCCCATGGCTACACCTTC CASSRETDSTPHGYTF
TRBJ2-6 TRBD2 . TRBV5-6 TGTGCCAGCAGCCCCAATAGCGGGAGGGCTACCGGGGCCAACGTCCTGACTTTC CASSPNSGRATGANVLTF
TRBJ1-2 TRBD1 . TRBV5-4 TGTGCCAGCAGCCTGTGGACAGGGGAAGTTCATGGCTACACCTTC CASSLWTGEVHGYTF
TRBJ2-7 TRBD2 . TRBV2 TGTGCCAGCAGAGGACTAGCGGGAGGGAATTACGAGCAGTACTTC CASRGLAGGNYEQYF
TRBJ2-7 TRBD1 . TRBV7-9 TGTGCCAGCAGCCCCAGACCGGGACAGGGAGACGAGCAGTACTTC CASSPRPGQGDEQYF
TRBJ2-7 . . TRBV2 TGTGCCAGCAGTGAGTTGAGGGCCTCGGACGGCGAGCAGTACTTC CASSELRASDGEQYF
TRBJ1-3 . . TRBV21-1 TGTGCCAGCCCAAGGGCCCAGGGGATGCCTGGAAACACCATATATTTT CASPRAQGMPGNTIYF
TRBJ2-7 . . TRBV7-2 TGTGCCAGCAGCCCAGGGGGGACCCTCTCCTACGAGCAGTACTTC CASSPGGTLSYEQYF
TRBJ1-1 TRBD1 . TRBV18 TGTGCCAGCTCACCGACCGGGACAGGGTCCACTGAAGCTTTCTTT CASSPTGTGSTEAFF
TRBJ2-7 TRBD2 . TRBV4-1 TGCGCCAGCAGCCAAGCCGGGACTAGCGGGGCCTACGAGCAGTACTTC CASSQAGTSGAYEQYF
TRBJ1-4 . once TRBV6-6 TGTGCCAGCAGTCCTCACAGTGCAACTAATGAAAAACTGTTTTTT CASSPHSATNEKLFF
TRBJ1-1 TRBD1 few TRBV19 TGTGCCAGTAGTCCCCGGACAGGGTTGGCCACTGAAGCTTTCTTT CASSPRTGLATEAFF
TRBJ2-7 . . TRBV30 TGTGCCTGGAGTCGCGGAACAACCTACGAGCAGTACTTC CAWSRGTTYEQYF
TRBJ2-1 TRBD2 few TRBV28 TGTGCCAGCAGTCTCAAGGGACTAGCGGGAAGGGAGCAGTTCTTC CASSLKGLAGREQFF
TRBJ2-3 . . TRBV9 TGTGCCAGCAGCGTAGGAGGGAATGAAGGAGATACGCAGTATTTT CASSVGGNEGDTQYF
TRBJ2-5 TRBD2 . TRBV6-5 TGTGCCAGTACGACTAGCGGGGGCCTGGAGACCCAGTACTTC CASTTSGGLETQYF
TRBJ2-1 . . TRBV21-1 TGTGCCAGCACAACAAGCCACCTAGCGGGAGGGAGGGGAAATGAGCAGTTCTTC CASTTSHLAGGRGNEQFF
TRBJ1-3 TRBD1 few TRBV5-1 TGCGCCAGCAGCATCGGACAGGGTAGTGGAAACACCATATATTTT CASSIGQGSGNTIYF
TRBJ1-2 . . TRBV4-1 TGCGCCAGCAGCCAAGATCGGGGGTGGGCGAATGGCTACACCTTC CASSQDRGWANGYTF
TRBJ1-4 TRBD1 . TRBV4-1 TGCGCCAGCAGCACACAGGGGGCAACTAATGAAAAACTGTTTTTT CASSTQGATNEKLFF
TRBJ1-1 . many TRBV25-1 TGTGCCAGCAGTCCGGAGGGGATGAGTGAAGCTTTCTTT CASSPEGMSEAFF
TRBJ2-5 TRBD2 once TRBV4-1 TGCGCCAGCAGCCAAGATCGAGTAGCGGGAGAACGCGAGACCCAGTACTTC CASSQDRVAGERETQYF
TRBJ2-6 TRBD1 few TRBV5-6 TGTGCCAGCAGCCCGGGACAGGGGGCTGGGGCCAACGTCCTGACTTTC CASSPGQGAGANVLTF
TRBJ2-3 . . TRBV7-9 TGTGCCAGCAGCTTTTCAGGGATGGGCACAGATACGCAGTATTTT CASSFSGMGTDTQYF
TRBJ1-2 TRBD1 . TRBV7-9 TGTGCCAGCAGCTGGACCGGGACAGGGGTTTTGACTGAAAATGGCTACACCTTC CASSWTGTGVLTENGYTF
TRBJ1-1 TRBD1 . TRBV5-1 TGCGCCAGCAGCCCCGGACAGGGCGGGGGTCGTGAAGCTTTCTTT CASSPGQGGGREAFF
TRBJ2-6 TRBD2 . TRBV28 TGTGCCAGCACCCCGGGGACGGGGAGACTAGCGGGGAGCTCTGGGGCCAACGTCCTGACTTTC CASTPGTGRLAGSSGANVLTF
TRBJ2-7 . once TRBV4-1 TGCGCCAGCAGCCAAGTTATGAGACAGTCCTACGAGCAGTACTTC CASSQVMRQSYEQYF
TRBJ2-7 . few TRBV7-2 TGTGCCAGCAGCCGAACAGGGTCGTACGAGCAGTACTTC CASSRTGSYEQYF
TRBJ2-7 . . TRBV5-1 TGCGCCAGCAGCTTGGACGGTAATGGGGGCGTCGAGCAGTACTTC CASSLDGNGGVEQYF
TRBJ1-6 . once TRBV1 TGCACCAGCAGCCAAGATCGAGAGACTAGTAATTCACCCCTCCACTTT CTSSQDRETSNSPLHF
TRBJ2-7 . . TRBV6-1 TGTGCCAGCAGTGCTGAGCGGGCCCGCGGTGAGCAGTACTTC CASSAERARGEQYF
TRBJ2-1 TRBD1 . TRBV12-5 TGTGCTAGTGGTCGCCCAGGACAGGTTCCCTACAATGAGCAGTTCTTC CASGRPGQVPYNEQFF
TRBJ1-5 TRBD1 few TRBV19 TGTGCCACTGTGCAGCCCGGGACAGGGCCCGGGAGCAATCAGCCCCAGCATTTT CATVQPGTGPGSNQPQHF
TRBJ1-2 . . TRBV30 TGTGCCTGGAGTGTATTGACCAGGGGAGATGGCTACACCTTC CAWSVLTRGDGYTF
TRBJ1-2 . . TRBV6-1 TGTGCCAGCAGTGAATCAACACCGTATGGCTACACCTTC CASSESTPYGYTF